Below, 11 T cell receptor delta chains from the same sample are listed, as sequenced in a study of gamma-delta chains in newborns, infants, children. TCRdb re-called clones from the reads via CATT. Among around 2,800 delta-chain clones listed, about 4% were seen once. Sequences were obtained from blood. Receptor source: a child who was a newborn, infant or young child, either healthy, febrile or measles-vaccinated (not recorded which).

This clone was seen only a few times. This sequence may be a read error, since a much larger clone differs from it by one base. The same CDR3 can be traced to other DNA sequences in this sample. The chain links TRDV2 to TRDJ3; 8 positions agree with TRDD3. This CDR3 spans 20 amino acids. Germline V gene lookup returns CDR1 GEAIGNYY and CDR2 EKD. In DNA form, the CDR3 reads TGCGCCTGTGACACCGCCGGTGGGGGATCCAGCTCCTGGGACACCCGACAGATGTTTTTC. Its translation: CACDTAGGGSSSWDTRQMFF.

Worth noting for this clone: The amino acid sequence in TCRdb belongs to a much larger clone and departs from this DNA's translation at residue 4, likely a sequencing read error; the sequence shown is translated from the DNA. For the CDR3, the DNA is TGTGCCTGTGGCACGGTGGGTGTACTGGGGGATAGAGCACAACTCTTCTTT. It is translated as CACGTVGVLGDRAQLFF. The J gene is TRDJ2, the V gene TRDV2; 11 bases fit TRDD3. This CDR3 spans 17 amino acids. Germline V CDR1 and CDR2: GEAIGNYY, EKD. The V gene end was trimmed by 5 bases and the J gene end by 7 bases; junction bases not matched to a gene: 14.

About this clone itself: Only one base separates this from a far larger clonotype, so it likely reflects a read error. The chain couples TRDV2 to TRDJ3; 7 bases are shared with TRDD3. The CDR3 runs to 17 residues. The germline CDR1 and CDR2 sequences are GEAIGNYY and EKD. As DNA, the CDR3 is TGTGCCTGTGACACCTGGGGGAGCTCCCGGGACACCCGACAGATGTTTTTC. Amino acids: CACDTWGSSRDTRQMFF.

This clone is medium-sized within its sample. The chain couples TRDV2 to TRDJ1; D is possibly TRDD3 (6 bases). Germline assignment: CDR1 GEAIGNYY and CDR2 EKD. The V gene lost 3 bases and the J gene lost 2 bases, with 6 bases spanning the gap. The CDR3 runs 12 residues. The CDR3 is CACDWGTDKLIF. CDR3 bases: TGTGCCTGTGACTGGGGGACCGATAAACTCATCTTT.

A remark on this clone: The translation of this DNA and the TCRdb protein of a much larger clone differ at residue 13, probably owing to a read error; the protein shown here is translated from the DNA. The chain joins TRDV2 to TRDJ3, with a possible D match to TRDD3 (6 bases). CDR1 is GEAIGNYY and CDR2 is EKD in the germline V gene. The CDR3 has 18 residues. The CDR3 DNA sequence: TGTGCCTGTGACACCTGGGGATTGAGCTCCTGGGACTCCCGACAGATGTTTTTC. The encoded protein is CACDTWGLSSWDSRQMFF.

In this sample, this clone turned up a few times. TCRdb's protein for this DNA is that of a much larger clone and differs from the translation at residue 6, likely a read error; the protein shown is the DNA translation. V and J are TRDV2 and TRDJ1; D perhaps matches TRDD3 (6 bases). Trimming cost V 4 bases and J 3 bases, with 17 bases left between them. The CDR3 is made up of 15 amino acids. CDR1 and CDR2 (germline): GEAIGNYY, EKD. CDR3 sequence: CACDPVDTNPDKLIF. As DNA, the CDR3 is TGTGCCTGTGATCCAGTTGATACGAACCCCGATAAACTCATCTTT.

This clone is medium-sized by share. The CDR3 loop is CACDILGDTLSSWDTRQMFF. CDR3 DNA: TGTGCCTGTGACATACTGGGGGATACGCTCAGCTCCTGGGACACCCGACAGATGTTTTTC. The rearrangement links TRDV2 to TRDJ3; 13 bases are a match to TRDD3. CDR3 length equals 20 residues. With V trimmed by 2 bases and J by 0 bases, 6 bases remained unmatched. Per germline, CDR1 GEAIGNYY and CDR2 EKD.

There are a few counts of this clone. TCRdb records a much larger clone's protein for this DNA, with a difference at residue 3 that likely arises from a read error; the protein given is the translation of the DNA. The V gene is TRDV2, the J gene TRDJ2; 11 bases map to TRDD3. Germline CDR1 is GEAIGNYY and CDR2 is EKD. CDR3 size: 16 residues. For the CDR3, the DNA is TGTGCCTATGACAAACTGGGGGATACTTTGACAGCACAACTCTTCTTT. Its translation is CAYDKLGDTLTAQLFF.

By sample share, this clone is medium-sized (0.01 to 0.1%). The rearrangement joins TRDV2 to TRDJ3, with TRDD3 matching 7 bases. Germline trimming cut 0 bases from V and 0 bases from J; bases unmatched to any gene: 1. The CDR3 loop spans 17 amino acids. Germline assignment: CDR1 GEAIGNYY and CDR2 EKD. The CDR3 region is CACDTWGYSWDTRQMFF. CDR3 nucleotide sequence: TGTGCCTGTGACACCTGGGGATACTCCTGGGACACCCGACAGATGTTTTTC.

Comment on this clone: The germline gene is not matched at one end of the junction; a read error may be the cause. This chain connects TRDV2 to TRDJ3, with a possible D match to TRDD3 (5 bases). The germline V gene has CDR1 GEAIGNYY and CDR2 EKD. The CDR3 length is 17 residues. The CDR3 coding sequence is TGTGCCCGTGACAGTATTGGGGTCTCCTGGGACACCCGACAGATGTTTTTC. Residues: CARDSIGVSWDTRQMFF.

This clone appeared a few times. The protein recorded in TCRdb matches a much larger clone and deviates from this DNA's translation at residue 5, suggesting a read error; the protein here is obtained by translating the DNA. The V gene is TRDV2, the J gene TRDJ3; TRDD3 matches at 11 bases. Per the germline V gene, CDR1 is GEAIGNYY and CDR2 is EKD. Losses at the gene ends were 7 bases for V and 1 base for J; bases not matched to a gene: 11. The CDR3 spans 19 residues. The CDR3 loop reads CACDMLGDTNSWDTRQMFF. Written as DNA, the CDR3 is TGTGCCTGCGATATGCTGGGGGATACCAATTCCTGGGACACCCGACAGATGTTTTTC.